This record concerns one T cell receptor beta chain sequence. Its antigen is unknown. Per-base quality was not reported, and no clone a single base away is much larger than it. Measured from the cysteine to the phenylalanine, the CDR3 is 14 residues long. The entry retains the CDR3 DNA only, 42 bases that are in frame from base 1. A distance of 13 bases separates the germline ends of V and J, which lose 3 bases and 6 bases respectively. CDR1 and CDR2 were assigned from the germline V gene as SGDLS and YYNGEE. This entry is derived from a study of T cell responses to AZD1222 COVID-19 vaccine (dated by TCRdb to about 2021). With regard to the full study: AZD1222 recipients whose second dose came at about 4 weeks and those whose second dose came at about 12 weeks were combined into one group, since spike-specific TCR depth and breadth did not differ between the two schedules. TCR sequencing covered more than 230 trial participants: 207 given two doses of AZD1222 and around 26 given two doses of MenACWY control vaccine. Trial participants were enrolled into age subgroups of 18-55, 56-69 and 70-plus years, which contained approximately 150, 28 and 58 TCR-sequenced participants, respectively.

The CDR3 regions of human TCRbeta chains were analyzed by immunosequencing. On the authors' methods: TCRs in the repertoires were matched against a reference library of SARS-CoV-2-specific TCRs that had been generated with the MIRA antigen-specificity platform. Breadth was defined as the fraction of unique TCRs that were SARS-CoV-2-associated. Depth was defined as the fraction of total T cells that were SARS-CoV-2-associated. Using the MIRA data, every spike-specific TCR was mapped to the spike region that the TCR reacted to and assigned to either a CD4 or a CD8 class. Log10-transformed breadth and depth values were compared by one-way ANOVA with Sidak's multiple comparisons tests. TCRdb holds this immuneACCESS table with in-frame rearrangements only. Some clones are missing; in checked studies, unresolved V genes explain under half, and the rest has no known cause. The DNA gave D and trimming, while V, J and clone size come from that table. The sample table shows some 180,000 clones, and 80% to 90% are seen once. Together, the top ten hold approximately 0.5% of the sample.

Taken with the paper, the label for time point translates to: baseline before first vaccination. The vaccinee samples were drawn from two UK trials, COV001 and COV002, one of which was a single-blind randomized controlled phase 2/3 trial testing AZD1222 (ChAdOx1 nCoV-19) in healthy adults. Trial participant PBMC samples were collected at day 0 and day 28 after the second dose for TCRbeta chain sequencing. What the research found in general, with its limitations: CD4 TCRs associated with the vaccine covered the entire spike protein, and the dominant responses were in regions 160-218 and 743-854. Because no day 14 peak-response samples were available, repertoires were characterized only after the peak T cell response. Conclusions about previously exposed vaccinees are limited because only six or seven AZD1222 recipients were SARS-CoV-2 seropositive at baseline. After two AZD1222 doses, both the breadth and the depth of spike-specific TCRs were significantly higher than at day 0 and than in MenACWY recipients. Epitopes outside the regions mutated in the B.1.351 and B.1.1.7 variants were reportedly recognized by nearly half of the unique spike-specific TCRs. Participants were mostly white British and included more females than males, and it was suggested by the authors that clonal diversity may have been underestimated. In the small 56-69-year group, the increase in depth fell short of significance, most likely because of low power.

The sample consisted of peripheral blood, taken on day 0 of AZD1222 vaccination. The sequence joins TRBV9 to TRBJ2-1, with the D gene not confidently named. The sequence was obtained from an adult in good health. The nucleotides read TGTGCCAGCAGCGGAACCCCAGGCGCCAATGAGCAGTTCTTC. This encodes CASSGTPGANEQFF.